This is a list of T cell receptor beta chains from one sample in a study of vaccination and CD4 T cells after COVID-19. TCRdb re-called the PCR reads through MiXCR, storing one row per CDR3 protein. The sample includes several thousand distinct CDR3 sequences, 40% to 50% of them seen just once. Their antigen targets remain unknown. The specimen was CD4+ T cells from blood, cultured in vitro. All receptors derive from a human donor in good health. CDR3s include the opening cysteine and the closing phenylalanine or tryptophan. D genes are given only for firm matches. Some rows have no size entry. The others give once, few or many, or a class for an expanded clone.

clone size,V gene,J gene,D gene,CDR3 DNA,CDR3 protein
NA,TRBV7-8,TRBJ1-2,NA,TGTGCCAGCAGCCCAGGCGGGGCTAACTATGGCTACACCTTC,CASSPGGANYGYTF
NA,TRBV6-1,TRBJ1-1,TRBD1,TGTGCCAGCAGTCCTCGGACAGGGTCGGGCACTGAAGCTTTCTTT,CASSPRTGSGTEAFF
NA,TRBV19,TRBJ1-1,NA,TGTGCCAGTAGACTCAGGAAACAGGGACTGAACACTGAAGCTTTCTTT,CASRLRKQGLNTEAFF
NA,TRBV7-2,TRBJ1-2,TRBD1,TGCGCCAGCAGCCAAGTGACAGGGTGGGATGGCTACACCTTC,CASSQVTGWDGYTF
NA,TRBV5-1,TRBJ2-5,NA,TGCGCCAGCAGCTTGGACAGCCATTCCCAAGAGACCCAGTACTTC,CASSLDSHSQETQYF
NA,TRBV5-1,TRBJ2-5,TRBD2,TGCGCCAGCAGCCTAGCGGGGGCCGAAGAGACCCAGTACTTC,CASSLAGAEETQYF
NA,TRBV7-8,TRBJ1-1,TRBD1,TGTGCCAGCAGCAAAACGCTAGGGGGCAACACTGAAGCTTTCTTT,CASSKTLGGNTEAFF
NA,TRBV7-9,TRBJ1-2,TRBD1,TGTGCCAGCAGCTTAGCGACCCCAGGGGGGGGCTACACCTTC,CASSLATPGGGYTF
NA,TRBV20-1,TRBJ2-1,NA,TGCAGTGCTAGGGTTAATAGCAGGGATGAGCAGTTCTTC,CSARVNSRDEQFF
NA,TRBV7-2,TRBJ2-1,NA,TGTGCCAGCAGCATGGGTGTGGACGAGTTCTTC,CASSMGVDEFF
NA,TRBV20-1,TRBJ1-1,NA,TGCAGTGCTAGGGGGGACATGAACACTGAAGCTTTCTTT,CSARGDMNTEAFF
NA,TRBV28,TRBJ1-5,NA,TGTGCCAGCAGTTTAGGACAGCACAATCAGCCCCAGCATTTT,CASSLGQHNQPQHF
NA,TRBV6-5,TRBJ1-5,NA,TGTGCCAGCAGTTACTCGTGGCGGAGCAATCAGCCCCAGCATTTT,CASSYSWRSNQPQHF
NA,TRBV19,TRBJ2-1,TRBD2,TGTGCCAGTAAGGGAGGGACTAGCGGGAACTACAATGAGCAGTTCTTC,CASKGGTSGNYNEQFF
NA,TRBV6-1,TRBJ1-1,TRBD1,TGTGCCAGCAGCCGGACAGGGACCAACACTGAAGCTTTCTTT,CASSRTGTNTEAFF
NA,TRBV19,TRBJ2-5,NA,TGTGCCAGCGGCACAGGGCTAGAGACCCAGTACTTC,CASGTGLETQYF
medium-sized,TRBV19,TRBJ2-3,NA,TGTGCCAGTAGTATAAGGGCAGGAAACACAGATACGCAGTATTTT,CASSIRAGNTDTQYF
few,TRBV7-6,TRBJ1-5,NA,TGTGCCAGCAGCTTAGGGTTGGGGGATGCAGGGAATCAGCCCCAGCATTTT,CASSLGLGDAGNQPQHF
NA,TRBV6-5,TRBJ2-7,TRBD2,TGTGCCAGCAGTTACTCAGGTTTGGTCCTAGCGGGAGGAAGTTGGTACTTC,CASSYSGLVLAGGSWYF
few,TRBV27,TRBJ2-3,NA,TGTGCCAGCAGTTTTAGCGGTGCTAGCACAGATACGCAGTATTTT,CASSFSGASTDTQYF
NA,TRBV5-6,TRBJ1-6,NA,TGTGCCAGCAGCTTGGCGGGAGGTAGCAATTCACCCCTCCACTTT,CASSLAGGSNSPLHF
NA,TRBV6-5,TRBJ2-3,NA,TGTGCCAGCAGTTACACGGGTGAATCAGATACGCAGTATTTT,CASSYTGESDTQYF
NA,TRBV28,TRBJ2-7,NA,TGTGCCATTCGCTCCTTGGGGAGTAAAGGGTACGAGCAGTACTTC,CAIRSLGSKGYEQYF
NA,TRBV6-1,TRBJ2-3,NA,TGTGCCAGTCTCCTCAGGGGCACAGATACGCAGTATTTT,CASLLRGTDTQYF
NA,TRBV18,TRBJ2-3,NA,TGTGCCAGCTCACCACGGGGACTTGAGGGCACAGATACGCAGTATTTT,CASSPRGLEGTDTQYF
NA,TRBV5-8,TRBJ1-2,TRBD1,TGTGCCAGCAGCTCGGGACAGGGACATGGCTACACCTTC,CASSSGQGHGYTF
NA,TRBV18,TRBJ1-2,NA,TGTGCCAGCTCACCATTGAGAGACAGTAACTATGGCTACACCTTC,CASSPLRDSNYGYTF
few,TRBV20-1,TRBJ1-6,TRBD1,TGCAGTGCTAGAAAAACAGGGGCCACACCCCTCCACTTT,CSARKTGATPLHF
NA,TRBV5-5,TRBJ2-2,NA,TGTGCCAGCAGCTTGTTAGGGGTCTCGAACACCGGGGAGCTGTTTTTT,CASSLLGVSNTGELFF
few,TRBV7-6,TRBJ1-1,TRBD1,TGTGCCAGCAGCCGGACAGGTTACACTGAAGCTTTCTTT,CASSRTGYTEAFF
NA,TRBV30,TRBJ2-7,NA,TGTGCCTGGAGTGGGGCCCTCGAGCAGTACTTC,CAWSGALEQYF
few,TRBV7-9,TRBJ1-2,TRBD1,TGTGCCAGCAGTACCTCTACAGGGGACTATGGCTACACCTTC,CASSTSTGDYGYTF
once,TRBV28,TRBJ1-2,TRBD1,TGTGCCAGCTTCCCTCCCGGGACAGCCCCCTATGGCTACACCTTC,CASFPPGTAPYGYTF
NA,TRBV5-1,TRBJ1-1,TRBD1,TGCGCCAGCAGTATGTCGACAGGGTTGGGCACTGAAGCTTTCTTT,CASSMSTGLGTEAFF
few,TRBV27,TRBJ2-6,NA,TGTGCCAGCAGCTCTGCTGGGTGGTCTGGGGCCAACGTCCTGACTTTC,CASSSAGWSGANVLTF
few,TRBV28,TRBJ2-7,NA,TGTGCCAGCAGCCCAATGCCTTCCTACGAGCAGTACTTC,CASSPMPSYEQYF
NA,TRBV23-1,TRBJ1-1,NA,TGCGCCAGCAGTCATTTGGACCAGGAAGCTGAAGCTTTCTTT,CASSHLDQEAEAFF
few,TRBV10-3,TRBJ1-2,NA,TGTGCCATCAAGCAGGCTAACTATGGCTACACCTTC,CAIKQANYGYTF
NA,TRBV20-1,TRBJ1-4,TRBD1,TGCAGTGCTCCAAGGGGGCGCGCTAATGAAAAACTGTTTTTT,CSAPRGRANEKLFF
NA,TRBV23-1,TRBJ1-1,NA,TGCGCCAGCCACACTCGAGGGGGACGGACTGAAGCTTTCTTT,CASHTRGGRTEAFF
NA,TRBV7-9,TRBJ2-2,NA,TGTGCCAGCAGCCGGACACCCTCAGGCGGGGAGCTGTTTTTT,CASSRTPSGGELFF
NA,TRBV28,TRBJ2-1,NA,TGTGCCAGCCTCAGCGGGTCACTGTACAATGAGCAGTTCTTC,CASLSGSLYNEQFF
NA,TRBV27,TRBJ1-1,NA,TGTGCCAGCAGTTTATTGGTTGGACAGAACACTGAAGCTTTCTTT,CASSLLVGQNTEAFF
NA,TRBV10-1,TRBJ2-6,TRBD2,TGCGCCAGCAGTGCGGGGGGTCTCTCTGGGGCCAACGTCCTGACTTTC,CASSAGGLSGANVLTF
NA,TRBV19,TRBJ2-2,NA,TGTGCCACCACCTTATCGGGAGTTACCGGGGAGCTGTTTTTT,CATTLSGVTGELFF
few,TRBV10-3,TRBJ1-1,NA,TGTGCCATCAGTGAGCCGGTGGTGGGAGAAGCTTTCTTT,CAISEPVVGEAFF
few,TRBV6-5,TRBJ1-2,TRBD1,TGTGCCAGCAGTTGGGGACAGGGGGTGCGGGGCTACACCTTC,CASSWGQGVRGYTF
NA,TRBV11-2,TRBJ2-2,NA,TGTGCCAGCAGCCCGACAGGTTCGGCAGGGGAGCTGTTTTTT,CASSPTGSAGELFF